This entry is about one T cell receptor beta chain. Generated by immunoSEQ multiplex PCR, the TCRdb table keeps only in-frame clones and is missing some. The sample contains a few hundred thousand clones, around 83% of which appear only once. The sample comes from a study of blood T cell repertoires in COVID-19. Looked up from germline, CDR1 is SGDLS and CDR2 is YYNGEE. The length of the CDR3 is 17 residues. After removal of 0 bases from V and 6 bases from J, the junction contained 8 bases not matched to a gene. This receptor was obtained from a man aged 45-60 years who had recovered from COVID-19. The V call is TRBV9, the J call TRBJ2-3; TRBD2 aligns across 12 bases. The sequenced material came from peripheral blood. For the CDR3, the DNA is TGTGCCAGCAGCGTAGGGGCTAGCGGGAGGGTAAGGGATACGCAGTATTTT. Translating it yields CASSVGASGRVRDTQYF. Looking up the rest from reference TRBV9 and TRBJ2-3 gives the full variable domain: DSGVTQTPKHLITATGQRVTLRCSPRSGDLSVYWYQQSLDQGLQFLIQYYNGEERAKGNILERFSAQQFPDLHSELNLSSLELGDSALYFCASSVGASGRVRDTQYFGPGTRLTVL.